The source of this T cell receptor beta chain is a study of Ad26.COV2.S vaccination and SARS-CoV-2 variants. Study background: Donor got 5x10^10 or 1x10^11 viral particles of Ad26.COV2.S.

Treatment reported: some 20 received Ad26.COV2.S at low or high dose, single or two shots; five or six received placebo; per-sample allocation not given. Material that was analyzed had been drawn on day 63 after the first vaccine or placebo injection. This person who donated was an adult of 18-55 years in Boston. This clone was detected only once. The CDR3 has 17 residues. V shed 0 bases and J 3 bases; nucleotides not matched to a gene: 12. Per germline, CDR1 GTSNPN and CDR2 SVGIG (reference sequence). Clones were read by immunoSEQ multiplex PCR, and TCRdb kept only the in-frame ones, dropping some. The table shows almost 400,000 clones, with 70% to 90% occurring only once.

Specimen: peripheral blood, collected in a trial of Ad26.COV2.S vaccine versus placebo. The chain carries TRBV30 and TRBJ2-5; TRBD1 matches 8 bases. The TCR comes from a person aged 18 to 59 who received the Ad26.COV2.S COVID-19 vaccine or a placebo. The CDR3 region has the DNA TGTGCCTGGAGTGTAAGATCCCTACCAGGGGGCGAAGAGACCCAGTACTTC. It specifies CAWSVRSLPGGEETQYF. Full variable domain (rest looked up from reference TRBV30 and TRBJ2-5): SQTIHQWPATLVQPVGSPLSLECTVEGTSNPNLYWYRQAAGRGLQLLFYSVGIGQISSEVPQNLSASRPQDRQFILSSKKLLLSDSGFYLCAWSVRSLPGGEETQYFGPGTRLLVL.